This T cell receptor (beta chain) is from a study of CD8+CD57+ T cells in acquired aplastic anemia. Sequenced patients had shown CD8+CD57+ cell expansion by flow cytometry. CDR1 is MGHDK and CDR2 is SYGVNS in the germline V gene. V shed 6 bases and J 4 bases; nucleotides not matched to a gene: 7. The CDR3 length is 15 residues. This clonotype was counted a few times. TCR beta VDJ and CDR3 profiles were obtained from a genomic DNA template. Via MiXCR, TCRdb re-called the reads, giving one row per CDR3 protein. The profile shows 80,000 or so distinct CDR3 sequences, less than 85% of them singletons. The source material was sorted CD4+, CD8+, or CD8+CD57+ T cells (not recorded which) from PBMCs. The chain combines TRBV25-1 with TRBJ2-2; 8 bases match TRBD1. The TCR comes from a human donor with aplastic anemia. The CDR3 protein is CASRTGQGLTGELFF. In DNA, the CDR3 is TGTGCCAGCAGAACTGGACAGGGACTCACCGGGGAGCTGTTTTTT.